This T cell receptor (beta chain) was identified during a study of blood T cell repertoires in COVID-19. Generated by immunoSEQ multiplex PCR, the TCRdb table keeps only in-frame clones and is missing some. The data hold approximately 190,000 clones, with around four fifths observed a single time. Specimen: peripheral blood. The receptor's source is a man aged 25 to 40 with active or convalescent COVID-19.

The CDR3 bases are TGTGCCTGGTCTCCCGTTTCTAACTATGGCTACACCTTC. Its translation is CAWSPVSNYGYTF. The gene calls are TRBV30 and TRBJ1-2; the D is unclear. The CDR3 has 13 residues. CDR1 and CDR2 (germline): GTSNPN, SVGIG (reference sequence). The V gene lost 5 bases and the J gene lost 0 bases, with 10 bases spanning the gap.